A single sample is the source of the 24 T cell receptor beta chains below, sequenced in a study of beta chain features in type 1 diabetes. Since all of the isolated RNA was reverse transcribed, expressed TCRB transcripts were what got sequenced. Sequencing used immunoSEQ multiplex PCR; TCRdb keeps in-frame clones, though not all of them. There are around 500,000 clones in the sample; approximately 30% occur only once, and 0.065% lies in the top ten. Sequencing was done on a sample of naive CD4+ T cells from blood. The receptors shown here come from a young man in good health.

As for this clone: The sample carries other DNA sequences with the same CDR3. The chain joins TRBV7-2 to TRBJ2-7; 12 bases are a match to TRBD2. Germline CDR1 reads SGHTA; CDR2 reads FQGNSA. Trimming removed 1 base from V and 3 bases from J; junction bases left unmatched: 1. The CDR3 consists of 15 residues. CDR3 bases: TGTGCCAGCAGCTTAGAACTAGCGGGAGGCTACGAGCAGTACTTC. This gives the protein CASSLELAGGYEQYF.

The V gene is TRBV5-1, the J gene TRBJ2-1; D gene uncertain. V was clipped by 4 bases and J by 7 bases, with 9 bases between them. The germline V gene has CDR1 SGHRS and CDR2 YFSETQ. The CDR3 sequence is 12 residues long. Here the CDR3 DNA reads TGCGCCAGCAGCCGACCGACAAATGAGCAGTTCTTC. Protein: CASSRPTNEQFF. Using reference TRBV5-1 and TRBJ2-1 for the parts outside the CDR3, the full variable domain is KAGVTQTPRYLIKTRGQQVTLSCSPISGHRSVSWYQQTPGQGLQFLFEYFSETQRNKGNFPGRFSGRQFSNSRSEMNVSTLELGDSALYLCASSRPTNEQFFGPGTRLTVL.

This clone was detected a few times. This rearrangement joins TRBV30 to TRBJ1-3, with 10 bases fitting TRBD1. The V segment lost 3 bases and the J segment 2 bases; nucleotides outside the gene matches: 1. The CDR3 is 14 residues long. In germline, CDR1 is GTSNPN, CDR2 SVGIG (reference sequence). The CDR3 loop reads CAWRDRGPGNTIYF. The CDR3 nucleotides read TGTGCCTGGAGAGACAGGGGGCCTGGAAACACCATATATTTT. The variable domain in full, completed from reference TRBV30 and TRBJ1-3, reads SQTIHQWPATLVQPVGSPLSLECTVEGTSNPNLYWYRQAAGRGLQLLFYSVGIGQISSEVPQNLSASRPQDRQFILSSKKLLLSDSGFYLCAWRDRGPGNTIYFGEGSWLTVV.

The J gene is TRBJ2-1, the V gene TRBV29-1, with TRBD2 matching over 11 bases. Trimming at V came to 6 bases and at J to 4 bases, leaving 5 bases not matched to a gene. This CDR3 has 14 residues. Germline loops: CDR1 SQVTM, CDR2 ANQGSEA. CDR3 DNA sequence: TGCAGCGTCGACGGGACTAGCGGTTACAATGAGCAGTTCTTC. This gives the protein CSVDGTSGYNEQFF.

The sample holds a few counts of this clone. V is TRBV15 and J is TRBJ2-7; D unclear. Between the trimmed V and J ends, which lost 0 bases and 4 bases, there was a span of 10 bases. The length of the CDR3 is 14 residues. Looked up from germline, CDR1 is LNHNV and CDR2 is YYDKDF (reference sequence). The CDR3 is CATSRDTIGYEQYF. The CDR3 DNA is TGTGCCACCAGCAGAGATACAATAGGGTACGAGCAGTACTTC.

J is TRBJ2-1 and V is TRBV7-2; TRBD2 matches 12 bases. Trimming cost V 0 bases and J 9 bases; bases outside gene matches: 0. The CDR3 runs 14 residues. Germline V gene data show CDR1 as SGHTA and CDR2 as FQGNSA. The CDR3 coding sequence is TGTGCCAGCAGCTTAGCGGGACTAGCGGGTGAGCAGTTCTTC. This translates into CASSLAGLAGEQFF.

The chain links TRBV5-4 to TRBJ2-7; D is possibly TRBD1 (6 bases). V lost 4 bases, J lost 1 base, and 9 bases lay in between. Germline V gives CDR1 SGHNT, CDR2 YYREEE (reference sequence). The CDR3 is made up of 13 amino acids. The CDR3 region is CASSLTGSYEQYF. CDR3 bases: TGTGCCAGCAGCCTGACAGGATCCTACGAGCAGTACTTC. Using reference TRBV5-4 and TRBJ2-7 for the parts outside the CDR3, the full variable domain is ETGVTQSPTHLIKTRGQQVTLRCSSQSGHNTVSWYQQALGQGPQFIFQYYREEENGRGNFPPRFSGLQFPNYSSELNVNALELDDSALYLCASSLTGSYEQYFGPGTRLTVT.

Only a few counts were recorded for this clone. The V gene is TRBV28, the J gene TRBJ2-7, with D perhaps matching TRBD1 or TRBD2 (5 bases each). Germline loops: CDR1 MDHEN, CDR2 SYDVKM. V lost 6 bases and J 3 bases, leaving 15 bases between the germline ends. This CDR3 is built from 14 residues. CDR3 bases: TGTGCCAGCAGCACCGGGACGGTGGACTACGAGCAGTACTTC. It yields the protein CASSTGTVDYEQYF.

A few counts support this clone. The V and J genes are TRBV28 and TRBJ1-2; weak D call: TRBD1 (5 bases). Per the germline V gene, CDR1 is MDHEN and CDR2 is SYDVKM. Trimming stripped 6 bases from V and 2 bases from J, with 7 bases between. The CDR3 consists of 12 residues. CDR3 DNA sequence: TGTGCCAGCAGGGGACCGAACTATGGCTACACCTTC. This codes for CASRGPNYGYTF.

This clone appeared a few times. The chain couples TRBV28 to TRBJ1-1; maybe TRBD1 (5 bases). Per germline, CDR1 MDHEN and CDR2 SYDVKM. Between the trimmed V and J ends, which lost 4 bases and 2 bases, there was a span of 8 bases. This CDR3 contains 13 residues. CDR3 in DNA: TGTGCCAGCAGTTACGACAGTAACACTGAAGCTTTCTTT. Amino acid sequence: CASSYDSNTEAFF.

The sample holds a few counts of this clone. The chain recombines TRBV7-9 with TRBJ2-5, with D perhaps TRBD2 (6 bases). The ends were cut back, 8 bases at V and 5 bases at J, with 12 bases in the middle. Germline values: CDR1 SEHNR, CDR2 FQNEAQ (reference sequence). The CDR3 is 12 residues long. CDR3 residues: CASFESGETQYF. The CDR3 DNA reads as TGTGCCAGCTTTGAGAGCGGGGAGACCCAGTACTTC.

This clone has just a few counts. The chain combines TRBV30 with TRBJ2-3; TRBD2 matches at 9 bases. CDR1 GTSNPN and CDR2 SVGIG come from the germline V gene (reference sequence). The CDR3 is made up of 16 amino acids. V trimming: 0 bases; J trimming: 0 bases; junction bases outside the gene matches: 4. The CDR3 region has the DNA TGTGCCTGGAGTGTGGGGACTAGCCTTAGCACAGATACGCAGTATTTT. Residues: CAWSVGTSLSTDTQYF. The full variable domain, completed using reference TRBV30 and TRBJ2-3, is SQTIHQWPATLVQPVGSPLSLECTVEGTSNPNLYWYRQAAGRGLQLLFYSVGIGQISSEVPQNLSASRPQDRQFILSSKKLLLSDSGFYLCAWSVGTSLSTDTQYFGPGTRLTVL.

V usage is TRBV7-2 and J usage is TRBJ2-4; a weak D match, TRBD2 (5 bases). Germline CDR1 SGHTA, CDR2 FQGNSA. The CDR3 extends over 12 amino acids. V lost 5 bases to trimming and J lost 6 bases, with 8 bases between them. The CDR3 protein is CASSKEGNIQYF. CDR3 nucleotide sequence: TGTGCCAGCAGCAAAGAGGGAAACATTCAGTACTTC.

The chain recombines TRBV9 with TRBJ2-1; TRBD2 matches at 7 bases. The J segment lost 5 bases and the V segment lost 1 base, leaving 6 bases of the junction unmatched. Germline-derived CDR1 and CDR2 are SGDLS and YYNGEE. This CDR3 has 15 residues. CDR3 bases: TGTGCCAGCAGCGTACAAGCGGGGTCCCACAATGAGCAGTTCTTC. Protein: CASSVQAGSHNEQFF.

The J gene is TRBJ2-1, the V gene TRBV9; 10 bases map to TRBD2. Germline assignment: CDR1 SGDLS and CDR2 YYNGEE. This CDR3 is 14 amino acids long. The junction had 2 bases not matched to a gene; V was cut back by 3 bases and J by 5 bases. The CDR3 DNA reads TGTGCCAGCAGCGCCCTAGCGGGGGACAATGAGCAGTTCTTC. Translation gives CASSALAGDNEQFF.

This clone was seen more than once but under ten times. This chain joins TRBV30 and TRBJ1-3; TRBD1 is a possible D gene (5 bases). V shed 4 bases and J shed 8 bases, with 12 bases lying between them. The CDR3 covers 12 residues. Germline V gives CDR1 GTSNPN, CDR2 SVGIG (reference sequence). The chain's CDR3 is CAWTPVGDTIYF. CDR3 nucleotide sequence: TGTGCCTGGACCCCAGTGGGGGACACCATATATTTT.

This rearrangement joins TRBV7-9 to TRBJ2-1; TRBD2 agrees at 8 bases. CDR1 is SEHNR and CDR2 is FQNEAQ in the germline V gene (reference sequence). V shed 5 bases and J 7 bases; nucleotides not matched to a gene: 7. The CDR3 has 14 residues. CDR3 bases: TGTGCCAGCAGCGGTAGCGGGACTCCGAATGAGCAGTTCTTC. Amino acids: CASSGSGTPNEQFF.

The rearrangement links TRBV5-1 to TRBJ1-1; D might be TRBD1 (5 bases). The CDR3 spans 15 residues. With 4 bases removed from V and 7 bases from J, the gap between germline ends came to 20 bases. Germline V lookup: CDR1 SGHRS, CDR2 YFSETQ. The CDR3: CASSLAGAAMGEAFF. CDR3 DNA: TGCGCCAGCAGCCTTGCCGGGGCGGCAATGGGTGAAGCTTTCTTT.

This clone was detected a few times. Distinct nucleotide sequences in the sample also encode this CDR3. The CDR3 sequence: CAWSVRRSTGELFF. In DNA form, the CDR3 reads TGTGCCTGGAGTGTACGACGGAGTACCGGGGAGCTGTTTTTT. The chain links TRBV30 to TRBJ2-2; the D is unclear. CDR1 is GTSNPN and CDR2 is SVGIG in the germline V gene (reference sequence). There are 14 residues in the CDR3. V lost 0 bases to trimming and J lost 5 bases, with 10 bases between them. The full variable domain, in which reference TRBV30 and TRBJ2-2 provide the parts outside the CDR3, is SQTIHQWPATLVQPVGSPLSLECTVEGTSNPNLYWYRQAAGRGLQLLFYSVGIGQISSEVPQNLSASRPQDRQFILSSKKLLLSDSGFYLCAWSVRRSTGELFFGEGSRLTVL.

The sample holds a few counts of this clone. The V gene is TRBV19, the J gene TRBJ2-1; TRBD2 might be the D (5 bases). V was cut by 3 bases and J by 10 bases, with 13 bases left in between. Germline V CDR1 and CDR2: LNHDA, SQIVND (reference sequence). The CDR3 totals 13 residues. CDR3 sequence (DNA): TGTGCCAGTAGTATTTTTGGGAGTAGCGAGCAGTTCTTC. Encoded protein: CASSIFGSSEQFF.

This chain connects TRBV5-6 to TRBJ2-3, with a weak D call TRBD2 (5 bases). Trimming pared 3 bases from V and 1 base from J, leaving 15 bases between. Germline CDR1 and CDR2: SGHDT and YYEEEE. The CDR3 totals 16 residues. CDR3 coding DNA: TGTGCCAGCAGCTATGGGTGGCTAGCCGGCACAGATACGCAGTATTTT. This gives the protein CASSYGWLAGTDTQYF. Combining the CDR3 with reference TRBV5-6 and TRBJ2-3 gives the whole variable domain DAGVTQSPTHLIKTRGQQVTLRCSPKSGHDTVSWYQQALGQGPQFIFQYYEEEERQRGNFPDRFSGHQFPNYSSELNVNALLLGDSALYLCASSYGWLAGTDTQYFGPGTRLTVL.

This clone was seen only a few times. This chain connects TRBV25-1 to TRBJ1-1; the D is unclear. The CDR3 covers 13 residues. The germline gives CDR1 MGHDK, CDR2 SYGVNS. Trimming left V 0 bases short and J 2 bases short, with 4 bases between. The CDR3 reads CASSEYPNTEAFF. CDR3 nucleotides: TGTGCCAGCAGTGAATACCCAAACACTGAAGCTTTCTTT.

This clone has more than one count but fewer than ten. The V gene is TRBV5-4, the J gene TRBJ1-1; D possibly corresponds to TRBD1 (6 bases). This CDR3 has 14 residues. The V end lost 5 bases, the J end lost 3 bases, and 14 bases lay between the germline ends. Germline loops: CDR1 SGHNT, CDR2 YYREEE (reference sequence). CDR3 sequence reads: CASRVDSQHTEAFF. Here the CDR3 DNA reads TGTGCCAGCAGAGTGGACAGCCAACACACTGAAGCTTTCTTT.

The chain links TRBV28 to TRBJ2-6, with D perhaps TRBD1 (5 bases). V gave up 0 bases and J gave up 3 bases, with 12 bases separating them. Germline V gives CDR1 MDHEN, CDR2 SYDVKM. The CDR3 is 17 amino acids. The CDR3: CASSLWWTPFGANVLTF. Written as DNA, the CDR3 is TGTGCCAGCAGTTTATGGTGGACACCCTTTGGGGCCAACGTCCTGACTTTC.